A single sample gave rise to the 22 T cell receptor beta chains below, sequenced in a study of cytomegalovirus exposure and HLA in healthy donors. The PCR had 60 Vbeta and 13 Jbeta primers. The protocol was immunoSEQ multiplex PCR, while the TCRdb copy is restricted to in-frame clones and leaves out a portion. Its table records 140,000 to 150,000 clones. What was sequenced was PBMCs. The receptors were sampled from a male donor in good health and CMV-seronegative.

The chain carries TRBV18 and TRBJ1-1; D perhaps matches TRBD1 (6 bases). V lost 3 bases and J lost 1, with 9 bases in between. Germline values: CDR1 KGHSH, CDR2 LQKENI. The CDR3 covers 14 residues. CDR3 sequence reads: CASSPPTGNTEAFF. The CDR3 DNA reads as TGTGCCAGCTCACCTCCGACAGGGAACACTGAAGCTTTCTTT.

The chain employs TRBV25-1 and TRBJ1-5; D is possibly TRBD1 (5 bases). CDR1 and CDR2 (germline): MGHDK, SYGVNS. The CDR3 runs to 14 residues. V dropped 4 bases and J dropped 7 bases, with 14 bases sitting between them. The CDR3 reads CASSGIQVDQPQHF. DNA for the CDR3: TGTGCCAGCAGTGGCATACAGGTAGACCAGCCCCAGCATTTT.

J is TRBJ1-2 and V is TRBV27; 8 bases agree with TRBD1. The CDR3 has 16 residues. V trimming: 5 bases; J trimming: 4 bases; junction bases outside the gene matches: 12. The germline V gene has CDR1 MNHEY and CDR2 SMNVEV (reference sequence). The CDR3 nucleotides are TGTGCCAGCAGTCGGGAGGTCAGGGGGCCACTCTATGGCTACACCTTC. Its translation: CASSREVRGPLYGYTF.

The genes are TRBV6-6 and TRBJ2-7; D is possibly TRBD1 (5 bases). Between the trimmed V and J ends, which lost 6 bases and 2 bases, there was a span of 14 bases. The CDR3 loop spans 14 amino acids. CDR1 MNHNY and CDR2 SVGAGI come from the germline V gene (reference sequence). CDR3 in DNA: TGTGCCAGCAGACTACAGGTCCCCCCCTACGAGCAGTACTTC. Translating gives CASRLQVPPYEQYF.

This chain connects TRBV18 to TRBJ2-7; 9 nucleotides match TRBD2. CDR1 and CDR2 from the germline V gene are KGHSH and LQKENI. The CDR3 is 14 amino acids. The trim removed 6 bases at V and 5 bases at J, leaving 8 bases unmatched. This CDR3 reads CASSPGLAAHEQYF. The CDR3 nucleotides read TGTGCCAGCTCCCCGGGACTAGCAGCCCACGAGCAGTACTTC.

J is TRBJ1-2 and V is TRBV6-5; D gene unclear. Trimming shortened V by 6 bases and J by 5 bases, and 10 bases separated the two germline ends. Per germline, CDR1 MNHEY and CDR2 SVGAGI. The CDR3 length is 12 residues. The chain's CDR3 is CASSSLRYGYTF. DNA for the CDR3: TGTGCCAGCAGCTCTCTTCGTTATGGCTACACCTTC.

The chain joins TRBV6-5 to TRBJ1-6; D is undetermined. CDR3 length equals 15 residues. Trimming left V 2 bases short and J 10 bases short, with 15 bases between. Germline V gives CDR1 MNHEY, CDR2 SVGAGI. The CDR3 spells CASSYNVGVGSPLHF. CDR3 in DNA: TGTGCCAGCAGTTACAATGTCGGGGTGGGGTCACCCCTCCACTTT.

The rearrangement links TRBV6-6 to TRBJ1-2; a weak D match, TRBD1 (6 bases). The V end was cut by 5 bases, the J end by 4 bases, with 8 bases between. Germline V gene data show CDR1 as MNHNY and CDR2 as SVGAGI (reference sequence). The CDR3 runs to 12 residues. This CDR3 is CASSRTAYGYTF. In DNA, the CDR3 is TGTGCCAGCAGTCGGACAGCCTATGGCTACACCTTC.

CDR3 sequence (DNA): TGTGCCAGTAGTATAGATCTTCTAAACAGGGAGTACAATCAGCCCCAGCATTTT. Residues: CASSIDLLNREYNQPQHF. The V call is TRBV19, the J call TRBJ1-5; weak D call: TRBD1 (6 bases). The CDR3 spans 18 residues. Looked up from germline, CDR1 is LNHDA and CDR2 is SQIVND (reference sequence). The V end lost 0 bases, the J end lost 3 bases, and 18 bases lay between the germline ends.

The chain combines TRBV19 with TRBJ2-7; 8 positions match TRBD1. Germline assignment: CDR1 LNHDA and CDR2 SQIVND (reference sequence). This CDR3 is 15 amino acids long. Trimming removed 6 bases from V and 3 bases from J; junction bases left unmatched: 10. The CDR3 protein is CASSPSGQGHYEQYF. The CDR3, as DNA: TGTGCCAGTAGCCCGTCAGGACAGGGTCACTACGAGCAGTACTTC.

This chain uses TRBV9 with TRBJ1-1, with TRBD1 as a possible D gene (6 bases). Germline CDR1 is SGDLS and CDR2 is YYNGEE. Trimming stripped 0 bases from V and 0 bases from J, with 24 bases between. This CDR3 has 20 amino acids. In DNA, the CDR3 is TGTGCCAGCAGCGTAGGCACCCCGAACAGGGCTTCGGTGATGAACACTGAAGCTTTCTTT. As protein: CASSVGTPNRASVMNTEAFF. Filled out from reference TRBV9 and TRBJ1-1, the complete variable domain reads DSGVTQTPKHLITATGQRVTLRCSPRSGDLSVYWYQQSLDQGLQFLIQYYNGEERAKGNILERFSAQQFPDLHSELNLSSLELGDSALYFCASSVGTPNRASVMNTEAFFGQGTRLTVV.

The rearrangement joins TRBV19 to TRBJ2-7, with 9 bases lining up with TRBD2. The J segment lost 2 bases and the V segment lost 6 bases, leaving 14 bases of the junction unmatched. Germline assignment: CDR1 LNHDA and CDR2 SQIVND (reference sequence). CDR3 length: 17 residues. The CDR3 DNA reads TGTGCCAGTAGCACAGGGCGCGGGAGCGGGGGGACCTACGAGCAGTACTTC. Translation: CASSTGRGSGGTYEQYF.

The chain combines TRBV18 with TRBJ1-2; perhaps TRBD1 as D (6 bases). CDR1 and CDR2 from the germline V gene are KGHSH and LQKENI. V lost 2 bases, J lost 1 base, and 17 bases lay in between. The CDR3 loop spans 17 amino acids. The CDR3 DNA is TGTGCCAGCTCACCAGCAATCTTGACAGGTGTTAACTATGGCTACACCTTC. The encoded protein is CASSPAILTGVNYGYTF.

The V gene is TRBV10-1, the J gene TRBJ2-5; TRBD2 is a possible D gene (5 bases). CDR3 size: 16 residues. Germline values: CDR1 WNHNN, CDR2 SYGVQD (reference sequence). Trimming removed 0 bases from V and 6 bases from J, with 17 bases in between. CDR3 residues: CASSESTEEDTKTQYF. The CDR3 nucleotides are TGCGCCAGCAGTGAGTCTACGGAGGAAGACACAAAGACCCAGTACTTC.

The rearrangement links TRBV2 to TRBJ1-5, with 7 positions matching TRBD1. The ends lost 4 bases at V and 7 bases at J; junction bases unmatched: 4. This CDR3 spans 13 amino acids. Germline lookup yields CDR1 SNHLY and CDR2 FYNNEI. The CDR3, as DNA: TGTGCCAGCAGTGGACAGGGTGGACAGCCCCAGCATTTT. It specifies CASSGQGGQPQHF.

This chain uses TRBV28 with TRBJ2-7, with 7 bases lining up with TRBD2. This CDR3 region has 15 residues. J lost 0 bases, V lost 4 bases, and 6 bases had no gene match. CDR1 is MDHEN, CDR2 SYDVKM, per germline. The CDR3 DNA reads as TGTGCCAGCAGTTCCGGGACTAAAGCCTCCTACGAGCAGTACTTC. Protein: CASSSGTKASYEQYF.

V is TRBV11-3 and J is TRBJ1-6; tentative D call: TRBD1 (6 bases). Looked up from germline, CDR1 is SGHNT and CDR2 is YENEEA. The germline V and J ends were trimmed by 3 bases and 3 bases, with 9 bases remaining between them. The CDR3 consists of 15 residues. The CDR3 DNA follows: TGTGCCAGCAGCTTTATAGGGGGCTATAATTCACCCCTCCACTTT. This translates into CASSFIGGYNSPLHF.

The V call is TRBV6-5, the J call TRBJ1-1, with 7 bases identical to TRBD1. Trimming took 2 bases from V and 4 from J; bases not matched to a gene: 4. The length of the CDR3 is 14 residues. The germline V gene encodes CDR1 MNHEY and CDR2 SVGAGI. CDR3 protein: CASSYRGQGTEAFF. CDR3 in DNA: TGTGCCAGCAGTTACAGGGGGCAGGGCACTGAAGCTTTCTTT.

The gene calls are TRBV5-4 and TRBJ1-1; D not resolved. CDR3 size: 13 residues. CDR1 and CDR2 from the germline V gene are SGHNT and YYREEE (reference sequence). V lost 1 base and J 1 base, leaving 5 bases between the germline ends. CDR3 DNA sequence: TGTGCCAGCAGCTTGTCAGAGAACACTGAAGCTTTCTTT. Its protein product is CASSLSENTEAFF. The full variable domain, completed using reference TRBV5-4 and TRBJ1-1, is ETGVTQSPTHLIKTRGQQVTLRCSSQSGHNTVSWYQQALGQGPQFIFQYYREEENGRGNFPPRFSGLQFPNYSSELNVNALELDDSALYLCASSLSENTEAFFGQGTRLTVV.

The chain has TRBV6-4 and TRBJ1-2; 8 bases fit TRBD1. In germline, CDR1 is MRHNA, CDR2 SNTAGT. The ends lost 10 bases at V and 7 bases at J; junction bases unmatched: 8. The CDR3 runs 12 residues. This CDR3 is CATQPGGSGYTF. The CDR3 region has the DNA TGTGCCACCCAACCAGGGGGCAGTGGCTACACCTTC.

The chain joins TRBV30 to TRBJ1-1; 9 bases are a match to TRBD1. This CDR3 spans 15 amino acids. Germline trimming cut 0 bases from V and 0 bases from J; bases unmatched to any gene: 2. Germline values: CDR1 GTSNPN, CDR2 SVGIG (reference sequence). CDR3 sequence reads: CAWSVRQGVNTEAFF. The DNA for the CDR3 is TGTGCCTGGAGTGTTAGACAGGGGGTGAACACTGAAGCTTTCTTT.

V is TRBV30 and J is TRBJ2-2; 7 nucleotides align to TRBD2. J gave up 2 bases and V 8 bases, and 8 bases lay outside the gene matches. CDR3 size: 14 residues. In germline, CDR1 is GTSNPN, CDR2 SVGIG (reference sequence). Here the CDR3 reads CASPLAVNTGELFF. Here the CDR3 DNA reads TGTGCCAGCCCCCTAGCGGTCAACACCGGGGAGCTGTTTTTT. Complete variable domain (other parts from reference TRBV30 and TRBJ2-2): SQTIHQWPATLVQPVGSPLSLECTVEGTSNPNLYWYRQAAGRGLQLLFYSVGIGQISSEVPQNLSASRPQDRQFILSSKKLLLSDSGFYLCASPLAVNTGELFFGEGSRLTVL.